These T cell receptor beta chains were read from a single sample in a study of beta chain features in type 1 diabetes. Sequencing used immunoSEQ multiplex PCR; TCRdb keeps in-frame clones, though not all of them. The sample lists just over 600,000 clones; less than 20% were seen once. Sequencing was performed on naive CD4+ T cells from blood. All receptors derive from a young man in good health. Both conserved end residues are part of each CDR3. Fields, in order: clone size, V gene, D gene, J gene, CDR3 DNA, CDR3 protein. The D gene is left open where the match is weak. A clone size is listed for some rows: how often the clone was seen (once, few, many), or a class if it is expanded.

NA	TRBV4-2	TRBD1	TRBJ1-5	TGTGCCAGCAGCCAAGGCGGGACAGGGATTCAGCCCCAGCATTTT	CASSQGGTGIQPQHF
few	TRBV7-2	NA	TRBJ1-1	TGTGCCAGCAGCTTAGCGGGCCTGAACACTGAAGCTTTCTTT	CASSLAGLNTEAFF
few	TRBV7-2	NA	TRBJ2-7	TGTGCCAGCAGCTCGTTCGAGAGGGTTAGCTCCTACGAGCAGTACTTC	CASSSFERVSSYEQYF
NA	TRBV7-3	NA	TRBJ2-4	TGTGCCAGCAGCTCCTTTGACATTCAGTACTTC	CASSSFDIQYF
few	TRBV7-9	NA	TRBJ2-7	TGTGCCAGCAGCTCCTTCGGGACGGACACCTACGAGCAGTACTTC	CASSSFGTDTYEQYF
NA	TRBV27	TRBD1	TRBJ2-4	TGTGCCAGCAGACCCAGGGGGCGGGTGAACATTCAGTACTTC	CASRPRGRVNIQYF
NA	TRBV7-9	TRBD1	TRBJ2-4	TGTGCCAGCAGCTTAGGACAGGGTCCAACCTTCTTAGCCAAAAACATTCAGTACTTC	CASSLGQGPTFLAKNIQYF
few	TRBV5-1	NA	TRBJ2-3	TGCGCCAGCAGCCCAAGTTGGGCGGATACGCAGTATTTT	CASSPSWADTQYF
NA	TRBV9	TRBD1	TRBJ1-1	TGTGCCAGCAGCGTAGAAGCTCGGGACAGAAGGTTCTTT	CASSVEARDRRFF
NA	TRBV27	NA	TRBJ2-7	TGTGCCAGCAGTTTACGGCCGTCCTACGAGCAGTACTTC	CASSLRPSYEQYF
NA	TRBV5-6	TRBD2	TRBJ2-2	TGTGCCAGCACCCCCTTTGGCGGGAGGGCCGGCGGGGAGCTGTTTTTT	CASTPFGGRAGGELFF
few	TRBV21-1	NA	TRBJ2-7	TGTGCCAGCAGCACATCGGACAGGGTGTGCTACGAGCAGTACTTC	CASSTSDRVCYEQYF
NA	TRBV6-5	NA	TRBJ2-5	TGTGCCAGCAGGCTCCAAGAGACCCAGTACTTC	CASRLQETQYF
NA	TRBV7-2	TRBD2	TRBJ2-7	TGTGCCAGCAGCTTAGAGGCGGGGGGATCCTACGAGCAGTACTTC	CASSLEAGGSYEQYF
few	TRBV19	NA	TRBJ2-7	TGTGCCAGTACCTCCGGGCAGGGCGGTTCGTACGAGCAGTACTTC	CASTSGQGGSYEQYF
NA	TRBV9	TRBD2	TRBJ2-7	TGTGCCAGCAGCGCCCGACTAGCGGGAGTCTACGAGCAGTACTTC	CASSARLAGVYEQYF
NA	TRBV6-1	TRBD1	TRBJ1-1	TGTGCCAGCAGCGACGGGACAGGGTTCTCGGAAGCTTTCTTT	CASSDGTGFSEAFF
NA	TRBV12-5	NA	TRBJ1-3	TGTGCTAGTGGTTTCTCGTCTGGAAACACCATATATTTT	CASGFSSGNTIYF
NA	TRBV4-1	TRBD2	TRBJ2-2	TGCGCCAGCAGCCCAGGACTAGCGGGACGCACCGGGGAGCTGTTTTTT	CASSPGLAGRTGELFF
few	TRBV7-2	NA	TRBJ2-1	TGTGCCAGCAGCTTATTAGCGCCGGTCTACAATGAGCAGTTCTTC	CASSLLAPVYNEQFF
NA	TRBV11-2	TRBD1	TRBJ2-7	TGTGCCAGCAGCCGACAGGGCTACGAGCAGTACTTC	CASSRQGYEQYF
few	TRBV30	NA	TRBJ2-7	TGTGCCTGGAGTCAAGGCGGCTACGAGCAGTACTTC	CAWSQGGYEQYF
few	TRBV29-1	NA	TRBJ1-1	TGCAGCGTTGGAAGGGACAATTCTGTCACTGAAGCTTTCTTT	CSVGRDNSVTEAFF
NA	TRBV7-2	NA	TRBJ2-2	TGTGCCAGCAGCTTAGTTGGGGGAACCGGGGAGCTGTTTTTT	CASSLVGGTGELFF
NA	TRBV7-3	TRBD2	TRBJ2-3	TGTGCCAGCAGCTTAACCGGGGGGACCTCCCCAGATACGCAGTATTTT	CASSLTGGTSPDTQYF
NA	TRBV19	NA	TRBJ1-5	TGTGCCAGTAGCTCCTCTGCGAACGGGGCCGGGCAGCCCCAGCATTTT	CASSSSANGAGQPQHF
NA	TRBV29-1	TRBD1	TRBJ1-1	TGCAGCGTTGATCGGCACAGGGGGAGTACTGAAGCTTTCTTT	CSVDRHRGSTEAFF